The clone carrying this T cell receptor beta chain was recorded once. In the original workflow: Amplified reference gene primers provided the basis for estimating nucleated cell counts. Using immunoSEQ multiplex PCR, the repertoire was profiled, and TCRdb retains in-frame clones only, with some absent. That table supplies the V and J calls and clone size; D and trimming were determined from the DNA. The repertoire holds about 260,000 clones, with about 87% as singletons. CDR3 length: 14 residues. Germline CDR1 reads SGHRS; CDR2 reads YFSETQ. Losses at the gene ends were 8 bases for V and 5 bases for J; bases not matched to a gene: 7. This sample is part of a study of blood T cell repertoires in COVID-19. Overall study context: The study drew acute and convalescent COVID-19 samples from the United States, Italy and Spain. In each case, the material was cDNA or gDNA derived from T cells, B-cell-depleted T cells, or PBMCs.

This receptor was taken from a man in his sixties who had recovered from COVID-19. The chain couples TRBV5-1 to TRBJ2-5, with 12 bases that match TRBD2. Source material: peripheral blood. The chain's CDR3 is CASKLAGGMETQYF. CDR3 nucleotides: TGCGCCAGTAAACTAGCGGGGGGTATGGAGACCCAGTACTTC.